This T cell receptor beta chain came from a study of somatic mutations in cytotoxic T cells in rheumatoid arthritis. At the level of the study: At nearly 100% purity, some V beta antibody-stained T-cell populations were flow-sorted, and these included V beta1+ cells that were sequenced for TCRB.

The CDR3 is 14 residues long. Germline V CDR1 and CDR2: SNHLY, FYNNEI. V was pared by 7 bases and J by 3 bases, with 16 bases between. Libraries were prepared by immunoSEQ multiplex PCR; TCRdb keeps only in-frame clonotypes and omits some of them. The repertoire holds about 10,000 clones, with around 81% as singletons. This chain joins TRBV2 and TRBJ2-7; D is possibly TRBD2 (6 bases). The TCR originated in a woman in her forties or fifties in good health. The sample comprised CD8+ T cells sorted from blood. CDR3 DNA sequence: TGTGCCAGCACCGAAGGACTACCTAGCTACGAGCAGTACTTC. Translating it yields CASTEGLPSYEQYF.